The next 6 T cell receptor beta chains were all read from a single sample in a study of blood T cell repertoires in COVID-19. Sequenced by immunoSEQ multiplex PCR; TCRdb stores in-frame clones only, minus some. The sample lists 60,000 to 80,000 clones, more than 70% occurring once. The source material was peripheral blood. The receptor set was obtained from a man aged 50-60 years with COVID-19, enrolled during active disease.

The chain is built from TRBV11-2 and TRBJ2-1; TRBD2 matches 14 bases. The junction had 5 bases not matched to a gene; V was cut back by 1 base and J by 0 bases. The germline V gene has CDR1 SGHAT and CDR2 FQNNGV. The CDR3 totals 19 residues. The CDR3 nucleotides are TGTGCCAGCAGCTTAGGCCAAGGGACTAGCGGGAGCTCCTACAATGAGCAGTTCTTC. Protein product: CASSLGQGTSGSSYNEQFF.

This chain joins TRBV27 and TRBJ1-1; TRBD1 aligns across 10 bases. Germline V lookup: CDR1 MNHEY, CDR2 SMNVEV (reference sequence). The CDR3 totals 15 residues. The V and J ends lost 1 base and 11 bases, in that order; junction bases with no gene match: 10. The CDR3 loop is CASSLLGTGEEGAFF. CDR3 bases: TGTGCCAGCAGTTTATTAGGGACAGGGGAAGAAGGGGCTTTCTTT.

The V gene is TRBV4-1, the J gene TRBJ2-5; no clear D. V was shortened by 1 base and J by 1 base, with 7 bases between the two germline ends. This CDR3 is built from 14 residues. Germline assignment: CDR1 MGHRA and CDR2 YSYEKL. CDR3 nucleotides: TGCGCCAGCAGCCAAGGGGCAGGCCAAGAGACCCAGTACTTC. Its protein product is CASSQGAGQETQYF.

The CDR3 nucleotides are TGTGCCAGCAGCGTAGAGGCGGGACTAGTCACCGGGGAGCTGTTTTTT. It encodes CASSVEAGLVTGELFF. The V call is TRBV9, the J call TRBJ2-2; the match to TRBD2 covers 8 bases. Germline V gene data show CDR1 as SGDLS and CDR2 as YYNGEE. The V and J ends lost 0 bases and 4 bases, in that order; junction bases with no gene match: 5. The CDR3 runs to 16 residues.

The V gene is TRBV30, the J gene TRBJ1-6, with a possible D match to TRBD1 (5 bases). CDR1 is GTSNPN and CDR2 is SVGIG in the germline V gene (reference sequence). The CDR3 runs 18 residues. V shed 0 bases and J shed 0 bases, with 15 bases lying between them. In DNA, the CDR3 is TGTGCCTGGAGTGTGTCAGGGTTTGGTAGCTCCTATAATTCACCCCTCCACTTT. It codes for CAWSVSGFGSSYNSPLHF.

The CDR3 nucleotides are TGTGCCAGCAGTGAAGGAAGAAGCCCTTCCTACGAGCAGTACTTC. It encodes CASSEGRSPSYEQYF. The chain combines TRBV6-1 with TRBJ2-7; D unclear. With 1 base removed from V and 1 base from J, the gap between germline ends came to 11 bases. The CDR3 is 15 residues long. Germline lookup yields CDR1 MNHNS and CDR2 SASEGT.